The source of this T cell receptor (beta chain) is a study of human T cells and chemical hapten exposure. Germline CDR1 and CDR2: MNHEY and SVGAGI. The CDR3 sequence is 13 residues long. Trimming shortened V by 7 bases and J by 6 bases, and 13 bases separated the two germline ends. The time point: patch test 2, 6 weeks after DPC sensitization. This sample's treatment: therapeutic diphenylcyclopropenone sensitization with weekly scalp DPC. This clonotype was recorded a few times. TCRdb itself ran the RACE reads through MiXCR, one entry per CDR3 protein. This table has about 350,000 distinct CDR3 sequences, about 6.9% appearing once.

The sample here was whole blood, taken in connection with sensitization to the hapten diphenylcyclopropenone (DPC). The sequence derives from a woman under 30 with alopecia areata. Some clones in this sample may be carry-over from other donors' samples. This rearrangement joins TRBV6-5 to TRBJ2-1; unclear D gene. CDR3 protein: CASTYKNSNEQFF. CDR3 in DNA: TGTGCCAGCACTTATAAAAATAGCAATGAGCAGTTCTTC.